A selection of T cell receptor beta chains follows, all from one sample in a study of cytomegalovirus exposure and HLA in healthy donors. Clones were sequenced by immunoSEQ multiplex PCR, and TCRdb holds only the in-frame ones, with some missing. The top ten clones hold less than 0.3% of a sample with more than 150,000 clones, roughly nine tenths of them seen once. The sample comprised PBMCs. These receptors were collected from a girl under three years old in good health and CMV-seronegative. CDR3s include the opening cysteine and the closing phenylalanine or tryptophan. Each record gives: V gene, clone size, J gene, D gene, CDR3 DNA, CDR3 protein. D genes are given only for firm matches. Clone sizes are given selectively: once, few, many, or a class where the clone is expanded.

V gene: TRBV5-4; clone size: few; J gene: TRBJ1-2; D gene: TRBD1; CDR3 DNA: TGTGCCAGCGGTCTACAGGGGATTTCTAACTATGGCTACACCTTC; CDR3 protein: CASGLQGISNYGYTF
V gene: TRBV13; clone size: .; J gene: TRBJ2-1; D gene: TRBD2; CDR3 DNA: TGTGCCAGCAGCTTAACCACCCTTACTAGCGGGAAAATCAATGAGCAGTTCTTC; CDR3 protein: CASSLTTLTSGKINEQFF
V gene: TRBV11-2; clone size: few; J gene: TRBJ2-1; D gene: TRBD2; CDR3 DNA: TGTGCCAGCAGCTTAGGTTTTGGACTAGGGAACCATGAGCAGTTCTTC; CDR3 protein: CASSLGFGLGNHEQFF
V gene: TRBV2; clone size: .; J gene: TRBJ2-1; D gene: .; CDR3 DNA: TGTGCCAGCAGTGAAGTGTCTCCAGACAATGAGCAGTTCTTC; CDR3 protein: CASSEVSPDNEQFF
V gene: TRBV7-2; clone size: .; J gene: TRBJ2-7; D gene: TRBD1; CDR3 DNA: TGTGCCAGCAGCTTATGGGGGACAGGTCCCTACGAGCAGTACTTC; CDR3 protein: CASSLWGTGPYEQYF
V gene: TRBV15; clone size: .; J gene: TRBJ2-3; D gene: TRBD1; CDR3 DNA: TGTGCCACCAGCAGAGAAAAATGGGCAGGGGGAACAGATACGCAGTATTTT; CDR3 protein: CATSREKWAGGTDTQYF
V gene: TRBV5-1; clone size: .; J gene: TRBJ2-1; D gene: TRBD2; CDR3 DNA: TGCGCCAGCAGCACTCTAGCGGCCTACAATGAGCAGTTCTTC; CDR3 protein: CASSTLAAYNEQFF
V gene: TRBV14; clone size: .; J gene: TRBJ2-3; D gene: TRBD2; CDR3 DNA: TGTGCCAGCAGCAAAAGACTAGCGGCTAGCACAGATACGCAGTATTTT; CDR3 protein: CASSKRLAASTDTQYF
V gene: TRBV19; clone size: .; J gene: TRBJ1-5; D gene: TRBD1; CDR3 DNA: TGTGCCACATCGACAGGGATCGGCAATCAGCCCCAGCATTTT; CDR3 protein: CATSTGIGNQPQHF
V gene: TRBV9; clone size: .; J gene: TRBJ1-2; D gene: .; CDR3 DNA: TGTGCCAGCAGTCTGCGGGAGGGCTATGGCTACACCTTC; CDR3 protein: CASSLREGYGYTF
V gene: TRBV7-8; clone size: once; J gene: TRBJ1-2; D gene: TRBD1; CDR3 DNA: TGTGCCAGCAGCTTATCAACAGGGGGACGTGGCTACACCTTC; CDR3 protein: CASSLSTGGRGYTF
V gene: TRBV19; clone size: .; J gene: TRBJ1-1; D gene: TRBD1; CDR3 DNA: TGTGCCAGTAGTATGGGGGACAGGGGCACTGAAGCTTTCTTT; CDR3 protein: CASSMGDRGTEAFF
V gene: TRBV19; clone size: .; J gene: TRBJ2-1; D gene: TRBD2; CDR3 DNA: TGTGCCAGTAGTATAACCTCGCCGGGACTAGTAGGTGTAAGGAATGAGCAGTTCTTC; CDR3 protein: CASSITSPGLVGVRNEQFF
V gene: TRBV7-9; clone size: .; J gene: TRBJ2-7; D gene: TRBD2; CDR3 DNA: TGTGCCAGCAGCCGACTAGCGGGGAGCTTGGAGTACGAGCAGTACTTC; CDR3 protein: CASSRLAGSLEYEQYF
V gene: TRBV29-1; clone size: .; J gene: TRBJ1-4; D gene: .; CDR3 DNA: TGCAGCGTTGCAGTTAATGAAAAACTGTTTTTT; CDR3 protein: CSVAVNEKLFF
V gene: TRBV18; clone size: .; J gene: TRBJ1-1; D gene: .; CDR3 DNA: TGTGCCAGCTCACCCGCACAGGGACCAAACACTGAAGCTTTCTTT; CDR3 protein: CASSPAQGPNTEAFF
V gene: TRBV11-3; clone size: .; J gene: TRBJ1-3; D gene: .; CDR3 DNA: TGTGCCAGCAGCTCGGGGGACTCCCGCTCTGGAAACACCATATATTTT; CDR3 protein: CASSSGDSRSGNTIYF
V gene: TRBV4-1; clone size: .; J gene: TRBJ2-5; D gene: TRBD2; CDR3 DNA: TGCGCCAGCAGTAGGTTCCTAGCGGGGGGGGGAACTCGGGAGACCCAGTACTTC; CDR3 protein: CASSRFLAGGGTRETQYF
V gene: TRBV5-1; clone size: .; J gene: TRBJ2-1; D gene: .; CDR3 DNA: TGCGCCAGCAGCTTGGACGGGAATTCCTACAATGAGCAGTTCTTC; CDR3 protein: CASSLDGNSYNEQFF